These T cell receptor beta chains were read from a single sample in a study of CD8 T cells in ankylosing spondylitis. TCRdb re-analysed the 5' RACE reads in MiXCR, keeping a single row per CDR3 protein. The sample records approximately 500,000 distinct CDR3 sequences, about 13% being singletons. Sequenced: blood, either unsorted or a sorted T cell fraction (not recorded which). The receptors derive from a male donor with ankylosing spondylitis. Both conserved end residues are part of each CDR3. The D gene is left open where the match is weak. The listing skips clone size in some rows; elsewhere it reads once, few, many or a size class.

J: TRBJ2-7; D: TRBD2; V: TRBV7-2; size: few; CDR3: CASSPSRTSGRQYF; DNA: TGTGCCAGCAGCCCTAGCCGGACTAGTGGACGGCAGTACTTC
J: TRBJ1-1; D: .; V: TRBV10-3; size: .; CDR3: CAISESRSEAFF; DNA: TGTGCCATCAGTGAGTCTAGGAGTGAAGCTTTCTTT
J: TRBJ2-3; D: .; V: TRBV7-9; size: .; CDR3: CASSFFRTFTDTQYF; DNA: TGTGCCAGCAGCTTTTTTCGCACATTCACAGATACGCAGTATTTT
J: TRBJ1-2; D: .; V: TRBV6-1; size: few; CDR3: CASRPVVSNPYGYTF; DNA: TGTGCCAGCCGCCCGGTAGTCAGTAACCCCTATGGCTACACCTTC
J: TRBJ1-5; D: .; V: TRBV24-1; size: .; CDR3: CATSRGRGANQPQHF; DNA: TGTGCCACCAGCCGGGGTCGTGGCGCAAATCAGCCCCAGCATTTT
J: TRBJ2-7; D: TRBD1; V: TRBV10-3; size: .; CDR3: CAISETNRGRTEASQYF; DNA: TGTGCCATCAGTGAGACAAACAGGGGACGAACCGAAGCTTCGCAGTACTTC
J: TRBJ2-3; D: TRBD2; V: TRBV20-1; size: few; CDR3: CSAWTSGSADTQYF; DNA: TGCAGTGCCTGGACTAGCGGGAGTGCAGATACGCAGTATTTT
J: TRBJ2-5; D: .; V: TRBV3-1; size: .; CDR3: CASSQDVGQETQYF; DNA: TGTGCCAGCAGCCAAGACGTGGGACAAGAGACCCAGTACTTC
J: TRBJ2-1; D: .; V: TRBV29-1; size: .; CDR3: CSVSGYNEQFF; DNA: TGCAGCGTCAGCGGCTACAATGAGCAGTTCTTC
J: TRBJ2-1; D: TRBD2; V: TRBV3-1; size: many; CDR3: CASSRLAGNEQFF; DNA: TGTGCCAGCAGCCGTCTAGCGGGCAATGAGCAGTTCTTC
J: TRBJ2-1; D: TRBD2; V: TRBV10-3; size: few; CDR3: CAITSGMDNEQFF; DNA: TGTGCCATTACTAGCGGGATGGACAATGAGCAGTTCTTC
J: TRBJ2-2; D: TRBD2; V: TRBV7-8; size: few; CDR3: CASSWTSGRSPNTGELFF; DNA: TGTGCCAGCAGCTGGACTAGCGGGAGGTCTCCGAACACCGGGGAGCTGTTTTTT
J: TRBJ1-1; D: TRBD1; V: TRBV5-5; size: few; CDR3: CASSWDPQGDTEAFF; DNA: TGTGCCAGCAGCTGGGACCCACAGGGGGACACTGAAGCTTTCTTT
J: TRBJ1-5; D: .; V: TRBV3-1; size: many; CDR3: CASSSGDQPQHF; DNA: TGTGCCAGCAGCTCTGGGGATCAGCCCCAGCATTTT
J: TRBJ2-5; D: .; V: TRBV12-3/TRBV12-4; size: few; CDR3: CASSLLTTLQETQYF; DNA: TGTGCCAGCAGTTTGTTGACTACGCTACAAGAGACCCAGTACTTC
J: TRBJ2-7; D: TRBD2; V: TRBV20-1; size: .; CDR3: CSASGLERYEQYF; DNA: TGCAGTGCCTCGGGACTAGAGAGGTACGAGCAGTACTTC
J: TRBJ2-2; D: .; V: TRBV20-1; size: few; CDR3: CSAEETSNTGELFF; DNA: TGCAGTGCCGAAGAGACGTCGAACACCGGGGAGCTGTTTTTT
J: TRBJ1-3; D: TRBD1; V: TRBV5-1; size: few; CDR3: CASSTQGQGGNTIYF; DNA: TGCGCCAGCAGCACCCAAGGACAGGGGGGAAACACCATATATTTT
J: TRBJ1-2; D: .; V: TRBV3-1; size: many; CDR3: CASSQASGSYGYTF; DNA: TGTGCCAGCAGCCAAGCTAGCGGCAGCTATGGCTACACCTTC
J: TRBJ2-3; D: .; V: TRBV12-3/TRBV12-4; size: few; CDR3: CASSPDTQYF; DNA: TGTGCCAGCAGCCCCGATACGCAGTATTTT
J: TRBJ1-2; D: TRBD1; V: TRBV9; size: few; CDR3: CASSVPTRGSHGYTF; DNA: TGTGCCAGCAGCGTCCCCACCAGGGGGTCCCATGGCTACACCTTC
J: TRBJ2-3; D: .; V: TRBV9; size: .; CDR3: CASSVVGGQSTDTQYF; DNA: TGTGCCAGCAGCGTAGTTGGTGGACAGAGCACAGATACGCAGTATTTT
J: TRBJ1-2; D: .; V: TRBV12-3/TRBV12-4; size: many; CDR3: CASSRGLYGYTF; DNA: TGTGCCAGCAGCCGAGGACTTTATGGCTACACCTTC
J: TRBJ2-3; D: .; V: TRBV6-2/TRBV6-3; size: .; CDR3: CASSKRTDTQYF; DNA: TGTGCCAGCAGTAAAAGGACAGATACGCAGTATTTT
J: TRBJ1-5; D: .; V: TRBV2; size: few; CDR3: CASSGEENQPQHF; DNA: TGTGCCAGCAGTGGGGAGGAGAATCAGCCCCAGCATTTT
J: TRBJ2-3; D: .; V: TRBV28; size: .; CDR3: CASSLSSPSPDTQYF; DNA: TGTGCCAGCAGTTTATCTAGCCCCTCCCCAGATACGCAGTATTTT
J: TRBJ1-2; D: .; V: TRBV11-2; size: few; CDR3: CASTSDSYGYTF; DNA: TGTGCCAGCACCTCTGATTCCTATGGCTACACCTTC